This TCR beta chain appears in the sequencing data of a study of blood T cell repertoires in COVID-19. Across the study: The samples span acute and convalescent COVID-19 from the United States, Italy and Spain. In each case, the material was cDNA or gDNA derived from T cells, B-cell-depleted T cells, or PBMCs.

Authors' methods: Amplification with reference gene primers provided the estimates of nucleated cell counts. The assay was immunoSEQ multiplex PCR, and TCRdb's table has in-frame clones only and misses some. V and J calls and clone size are as listed in that table; D and trimming were resolved from the DNA. The sample records about 350,000 clones, around nine tenths being singletons. Germline loops: CDR1 LGHDT, CDR2 YNNKEL (reference sequence). V dropped 0 bases and J dropped 4; count of bases not matched to a gene: 2. There are 14 residues in the CDR3. The specimen was peripheral blood. The genes are TRBV3-1 (or the pseudogene TRBV3-2) and TRBJ1-2; TRBD1 matches at 7 bases. This receptor was identified in a woman aged 60-70 years with COVID-19, enrolled during active disease. The CDR3 DNA reads as TGTGCCAGCAGCCAAGACTCAGGGGGCTATGGCTACACCTTC. This translates into CASSQDSGGYGYTF.